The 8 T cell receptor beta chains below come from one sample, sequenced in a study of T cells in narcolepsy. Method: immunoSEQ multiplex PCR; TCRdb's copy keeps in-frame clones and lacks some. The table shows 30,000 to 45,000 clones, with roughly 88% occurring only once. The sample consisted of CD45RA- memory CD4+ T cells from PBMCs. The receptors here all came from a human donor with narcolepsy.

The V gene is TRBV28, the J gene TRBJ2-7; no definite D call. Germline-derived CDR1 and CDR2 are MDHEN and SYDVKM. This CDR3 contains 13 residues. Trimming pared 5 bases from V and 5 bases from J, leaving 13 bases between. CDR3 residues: CASSHPLIHEQYF. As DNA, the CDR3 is TGTGCCAGCAGTCATCCACTCATCCACGAGCAGTACTTC.

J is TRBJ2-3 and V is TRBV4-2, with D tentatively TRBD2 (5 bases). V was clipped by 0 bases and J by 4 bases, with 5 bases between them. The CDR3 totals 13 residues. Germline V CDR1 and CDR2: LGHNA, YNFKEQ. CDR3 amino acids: CASSQDGADTQYF. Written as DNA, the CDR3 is TGTGCCAGCAGCCAAGACGGGGCAGATACGCAGTATTTT.

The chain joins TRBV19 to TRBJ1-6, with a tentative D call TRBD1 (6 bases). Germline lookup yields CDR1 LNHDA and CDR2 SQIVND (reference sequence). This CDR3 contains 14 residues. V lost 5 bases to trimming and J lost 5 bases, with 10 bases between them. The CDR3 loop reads CASSFRQDNSPLHF. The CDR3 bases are TGTGCCAGTAGTTTTCGACAGGATAATTCACCCCTCCACTTT.

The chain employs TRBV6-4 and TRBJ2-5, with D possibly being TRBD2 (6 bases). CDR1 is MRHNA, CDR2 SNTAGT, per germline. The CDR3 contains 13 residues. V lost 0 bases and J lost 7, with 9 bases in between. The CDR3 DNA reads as TGTGCCAGCAGTGACTCGGGGGGAGGGACCCAGTACTTC. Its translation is CASSDSGGGTQYF.

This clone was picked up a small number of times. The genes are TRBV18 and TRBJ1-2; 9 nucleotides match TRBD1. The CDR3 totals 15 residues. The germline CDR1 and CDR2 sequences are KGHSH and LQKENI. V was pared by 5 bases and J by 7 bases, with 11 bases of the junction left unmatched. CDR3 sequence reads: CASSARDRVYSGYTF. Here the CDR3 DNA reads TGTGCCAGCTCAGCCCGGGACAGGGTGTATAGTGGCTACACCTTC.

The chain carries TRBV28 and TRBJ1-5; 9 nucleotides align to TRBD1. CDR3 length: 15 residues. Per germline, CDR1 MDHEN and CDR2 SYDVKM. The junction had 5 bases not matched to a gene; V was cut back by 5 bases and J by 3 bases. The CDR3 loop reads CASSSTGGPNQPQHF. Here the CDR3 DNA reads TGTGCCAGCAGTAGCACAGGGGGCCCCAATCAGCCCCAGCATTTT.

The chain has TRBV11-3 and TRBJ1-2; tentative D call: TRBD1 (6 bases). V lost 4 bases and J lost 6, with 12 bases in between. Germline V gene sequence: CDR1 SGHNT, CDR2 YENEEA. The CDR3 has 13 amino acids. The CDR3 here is CASSYPTGNGYTF. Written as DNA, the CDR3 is TGTGCCAGCAGCTATCCCACAGGGAATGGCTACACCTTC.

The DNA for the CDR3 is TGTGCCAGCTCATCCACGGGGGGCCTCAAGTACTTC. Amino acid sequence: CASSSTGGLKYF. The rearrangement joins TRBV18 to TRBJ2-7, with D tentatively TRBD2 (7 bases). In germline, CDR1 is KGHSH, CDR2 LQKENI. The CDR3 length is 12 residues. Deletions cut 5 bases from V and 11 bases from J, with 16 bases between.